This is a list of T cell receptor beta chains from one sample in a study of tumor-infiltrating lymphocytes in primary liver carcinoma. From the multiplex PCR reads, TCRdb called clonotypes with MiXCR, one entry per CDR3 protein. The data contain 80,000 or so distinct CDR3 sequences, approximately 62% of them seen just once; the ten biggest clones take up about 25%. Sequenced: tumor-adjacent normal liver tissue. The receptors come from a man aged 40-49 years with primary liver carcinoma and hepatitis B virus infection. The CDR3 runs from the conserved cysteine through the conserved F or W. Each record gives: V gene, clone size, J gene, D gene, CDR3 protein, CDR3 DNA. A D gene is named only where the DNA matches it firmly. The size entry is marked missing in some rows and otherwise reads once, few, many or a size class.

TRBV7-6,.,TRBJ2-5,.,CASSSLVGGSLKAQYF,TGTGCCAGTAGCTCGCTAGTGGGAGGCTCCCTCAAGGCCCAGTACTTC
TRBV6-2/TRBV6-3,.,TRBJ2-2,TRBD1,CASSPRDRVTTGELFF,TGTGCCAGCAGTCCACGGGACAGGGTAACGACCGGGGAGCTGTTTTTT
TRBV24-1,.,TRBJ2-1,.,CATSDLCRERGDNEQFF,TGTGCCACCAGTGATTTGTGCCGGGAAAGGGGGGACAATGAGCAGTTCTTC
TRBV6-5,.,TRBJ1-3,TRBD1,CVNKQGNGNTIYF,TGTGTCAACAAACAGGGGAATGGAAACACCATATATTTT
TRBV20-1,.,TRBJ2-1,.,CSARANRDYNEQSF,TGCAGTGCTAGAGCGAACAGGGACTACAATGAGCAGTCCTTC
TRBV11-1,.,TRBJ2-1,TRBD2,CASSFTSHASGRAGDEQFF,TGTGCCAGCAGCTTTACCTCTCATGCTAGCGGGCGGGCCGGGGATGAGCAGTTCTTC
TRBV28,few,TRBJ2-7,.,CASSSMGQSSYEQYF,TGTGCCAGCAGCTCAATGGGGCAGAGCTCCTACGAGCAGTACTTC
TRBV7-3,.,TRBJ2-3,TRBD1,CASSRDRATDTQYF,TGTGCAAGCAGTAGGGACAGGGCCACAGATACGCAGTATTTT
TRBV20-1,.,TRBJ1-6,TRBD1,CSARVGQGRSPLHF,TGTAGTGCTAGAGTGGGACAGGGCCGTTCACCCCTCCACTTT
TRBV4-2,many,TRBJ2-7,TRBD2,CASSQVVATLTLAGLSYEQYF,TGTGCCAGCAGCCAAGTAGTCGCGACCCTAACCCTAGCGGGCCTTTCCTACGAGCAGTACTTC
TRBV6-2/TRBV6-3,few,TRBJ1-5,.,CASRPPPLRRINQPQHF,TGTGCCAGCAGGCCACCCCCTCTTAGACGGATTAATCAGCCCCAGCATTTT
TRBV6-2/TRBV6-3,.,TRBJ2-1,.,CASNYRLNNEQFF,TGTGCCAGCAATTACAGGTTAAACAATGAGCAGTTCTTC
TRBV6-1,many,TRBJ2-1,.,CASRIHGGNEQFF,TGTGCCAGCAGGATACACGGAGGCAATGAGCAGTTCTTC
TRBV5-4,few,TRBJ1-6,.,CASSTATGSRASPPHF,TGTGCCAGCAGCACCGCAACGGGGTCGAGGGCTTCACCCCCCCACTTT
TRBV5-4,few,TRBJ2-1,TRBD2,CASSLGGGSYNEQFF,TGTGCCAGCAGCTTGGGGGGGGGGTCCTACAATGAGCAGTTCTTC
TRBV29-1,.,TRBJ2-3,.,CSVREVTDMQYF,TGCAGCGTGCGAGAGGTCACAGATATGCAGTATTTT
TRBV29-1,.,TRBJ2-1,.,CSVARDLNNEHFF,TGCAGCGTTGCCAGGGACTTAAACAATGAGCATTTCTTC
TRBV11-2,medium-sized,TRBJ2-7,TRBD2,CASSRGTSGSYEQYF,TGTGCCAGCAGCAGGGGGACTAGCGGTTCCTACGAGCAGTACTTC
TRBV25-1,many,TRBJ2-4,.,CASSVGRGENIQYF,TGTGCCAGCAGTGTGGGGCGCGGGGAAAACATTCAGTACTTC
TRBV6-2/TRBV6-3,many,TRBJ2-3,.,CASTTGADTQYF,TGTGCCAGCACCACGGGAGCAGATACGCAGTATTTT
TRBV6-5,.,TRBJ2-2,TRBD1,CASSSTGDWSADTRELFF,TGTGCCAGCAGTTCAACAGGGGATTGGAGTGCGGACACAAGGGAGCTGTTTTTT
TRBV24-1,.,TRBJ1-2,TRBD1,CAISGTGDSYGYTF,TGTGCCATCTCCGGGACAGGGGACAGCTATGGCTACACCTTC
TRBV4-1,.,TRBJ2-7,.,CASSHDLGDGYEQYF,TGCGCCAGCAGCCACGATTTAGGAGATGGCTACGAGCAGTACTTC
TRBV7-8,.,TRBJ2-7,.,CSSSLLLNSYEQYF,TGTTCCAGCAGCTTATTACTAAACTCCTACGAGCAGTACTTC
TRBV28,.,TRBJ1-1,.,CASSWRGNTEAFF,TGTGCCAGCAGTTGGAGGGGGAACACTGAAGCTTTCTTT
TRBV7-9,few,TRBJ2-3,.,CASSLLTGSGDTQYF,TGTGCCAGCAGCTTACTAACCGGGTCTGGGGATACGCAGTATTTT
TRBV11-1,.,TRBJ2-1,TRBD2,CASSLTSYTSGRAGDEQFF,TGTGCCAGCAGCCTTACCTCTTATACTAGCGGGAGGGCCGGGGATGAGCAGTTCTTC
TRBV12-3/TRBV12-4,.,TRBJ2-1,.,CASSLMAGRSYNEQFF,TGTGCCAGCAGTTTAATGGCGGGAAGATCCTACAATGAGCAGTTCTTC
TRBV29-1,few,TRBJ2-4,.,CSVETSGEGAKNIQYF,TGCAGCGTTGAAACGAGCGGTGAAGGAGCCAAAAACATTCAGTACTTC
TRBV6-5,.,TRBJ2-7,.,CASRPGQAASFFEKCF,TGTGCCAGCAGGCCCGGGCAGGCAGCATCCTTTTTCGAGAAGTGCTTC
TRBV5-1,.,TRBJ1-2,.,CTSNSGQYGYTF,TGCACCAGCAACTCTGGACAGTATGGCTACACCTTC
TRBV6-2/TRBV6-3,.,TRBJ1-5,TRBD1,CASSYSPRGAVTQPQHF,TGTGCCAGCAGTTACAGCCCCAGGGGGGCAGTGACTCAGCCCCAGCATTTT
TRBV6-1,.,TRBJ2-1,TRBD1,CAGSDRQGGYNEQFF,TGTGCCGGCAGTGACAGACAGGGGGGCTACAATGAGCAGTTCTTC
TRBV11-2,.,TRBJ2-7,.,CDGSRPNAQGGEQYF,TGTGACGGCAGCCGACCTAATGCACAGGGCGGTGAGCAGTACTTC
TRBV4-1,.,TRBJ2-3,TRBD2,CVSSQRPAGGTDTQYF,TGCGTCAGCAGTCAACGCCCAGCGGGAGGCACAGATACGCAGTATTTT
TRBV6-1,.,TRBJ2-6,.,CASIGTADGVNVLTF,TGTGCCAGCATTGGGACGGCCGATGGGGTCAACGTCCTGACATTC
TRBV5-1,many,TRBJ2-7,TRBD1,CASSLDAGGFYEQYF,TGCGCCAGCAGCTTGGATGCAGGGGGCTTCTACGAGCAGTACTTC
TRBV11-2,.,TRBJ1-1,.,CASSSGLRDTEAFF,TGTGCCAGCAGCTCCGGACTGAGAGACACTGAAGCTTTCTTT
TRBV11-2,.,TRBJ1-1,.,CASSPRGQRVTEAFF,TGTGCCAGCAGCCCCAGAGGACAAAGAGTTACTGAAGCTTTCTTT
TRBV5-6,.,TRBJ2-3,TRBD2,CASSLDSGGSDTQYF,TGTGCCAGCAGCTTGGATAGCGGGGGATCAGATACGCAGTATTTT
TRBV6-5,.,TRBJ2-1,.,CASSVGTPSYNEHFF,TGTGCCAGCAGTGTCGGGACACCGTCCTACAATGAGCACTTCTTC
TRBV7-9,.,TRBJ1-2,.,CASSSNLRGSDNYGYTF,TGTGCCAGCAGCTCCAACTTGCGGGGCAGTGATAACTATGGCTACACCTTC
TRBV4-1,.,TRBJ2-6,.,CASRQEGLGSGANVLTF,TGCGCCAGCAGACAAGAGGGGTTGGGGTCTGGGGCCAATGTCCTGACTTTC
TRBV24-1,.,TRBJ2-5,.,CAISDHLGGIGETQYF,TGTGCCATCAGTGATCACTTAGGGGGAATCGGAGAGACCCAGTACTTC
TRBV4-3,.,TRBJ2-1,TRBD1,CASSQDRTGADNEKFF,TGCGCTAGCAGCCAAGATAGGACAGGGGCCGACAATGAGAAGTTCTTC
TRBV11-2,.,TRBJ2-2,.,CASSLDHRGRGTGELFF,TGTGCCAGTAGCTTAGATCATCGGGGTAGGGGCACCGGGGAGCTGTTTTTT
TRBV11-3,.,TRBJ2-1,.,CASSLGLSSNEQFF,TGTGCCAGCAGCTTGGGCCTCTCGAGCAATGAGCAGTTCTTC
TRBV11-2,.,TRBJ2-3,TRBD2,CASSLAASGKLAQYF,TGTGCCAGCAGCTTAGCGGCTAGCGGGAAGCTTGCGCAGTATTTC
TRBV6-5,.,TRBJ2-7,TRBD1,CVSTTQGASIEQYF,TGTGTCAGCACTACACAGGGGGCGTCGATCGAGCAGTACTTC
TRBV6-2/TRBV6-3,.,TRBJ2-3,.,CAISYFPLGPGTDTQYF,TGTGCCATCAGTTACTTCCCTCTGGGGCCTGGCACAGATACGCAATATTTT
TRBV6-2/TRBV6-3,.,TRBJ2-1,TRBD2,CASSPRTSGSFYNEQFF,TGTGCCAGCAGCCCGCGGACTAGCGGGAGCTTCTACAATGAGCAGTTCTTC
TRBV11-1,.,TRBJ1-6,.,CASSLTLVSPLRF,TGTGCCAGCAGCCTGACACTGGTTTCACCCCTCCGCTTT
TRBV29-1,.,TRBJ2-1,.,CSVDNSGNKQFF,TGCAGCGTTGACAATAGCGGTAATAAGCAGTTCTTC
TRBV6-5,few,TRBJ2-5,TRBD2,CACTRTGLVAGGPSETQYF,TGTGCCTGCACACGGACGGGGTTGGTAGCGGGAGGGCCGTCAGAGACCCAGTACTTC
TRBV5-1,few,TRBJ2-5,.,CASSLAGIQETQYF,TGCGCCAGCAGCTTGGCAGGGATCCAAGAGACCCAGTACTTC
TRBV7-2,.,TRBJ2-7,.,CASGLLGGTYEQYF,TGTGCCAGCGGCCTTCTAGGAGGGACCTACGAGCAGTACTTC
TRBV12-3/TRBV12-4,.,TRBJ1-5,TRBD1,CASSPRGQGNQSQHF,TGTGCCAGCAGCCCGCGGGGACAGGGTAATCAGTCCCAGCATTTT